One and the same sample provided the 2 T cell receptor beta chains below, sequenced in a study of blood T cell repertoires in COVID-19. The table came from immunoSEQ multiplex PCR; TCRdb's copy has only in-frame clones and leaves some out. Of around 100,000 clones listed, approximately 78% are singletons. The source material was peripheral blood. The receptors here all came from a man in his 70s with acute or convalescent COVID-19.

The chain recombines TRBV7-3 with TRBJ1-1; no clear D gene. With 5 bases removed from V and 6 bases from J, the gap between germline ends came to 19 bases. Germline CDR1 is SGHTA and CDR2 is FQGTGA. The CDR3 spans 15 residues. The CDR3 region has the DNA TGTGCCAGCAGCCCCCGATCCGACCGGGTTTCTGAAGCTTTCTTT. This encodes CASSPRSDRVSEAFF. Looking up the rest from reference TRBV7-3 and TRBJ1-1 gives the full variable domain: GAGVSQTPSNKVTEKGKYVELRCDPISGHTALYWYRQSLGQGPEFLIYFQGTGAADDSGLPNDRFFAVRPEGSVSTLKIQRTERGDSAVYLCASSPRSDRVSEAFFGQGTRLTVV.

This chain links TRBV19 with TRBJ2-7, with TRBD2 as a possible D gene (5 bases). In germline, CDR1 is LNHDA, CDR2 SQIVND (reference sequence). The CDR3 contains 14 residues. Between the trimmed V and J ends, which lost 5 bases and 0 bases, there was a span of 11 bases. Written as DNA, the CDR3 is TGTGCCAGTAGTGAGGGCCATGACTCCTACGAGCAGTACTTC. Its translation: CASSEGHDSYEQYF.